A selection of T cell receptor beta chains follows, all from one sample in a study of T cell changes during pregnancy in multiple sclerosis. Data came from immunoSEQ multiplex PCR; TCRdb stores just in-frame clones and leaves some out. The sample has about 39,000 clones; 94% are singletons. The sample in question was peripheral blood, obtained in the third trimester of pregnancy. The receptors were gathered from a female donor with multiple sclerosis, enrolled in a pregnancy study. Each CDR3 is given with its conserved first and last residue. The order of the fields is J gene, clone size, V gene, D gene, CDR3 DNA, CDR3 protein. A D gene is named only where the DNA matches it firmly. Clone size is stated in some rows and not others, as once, few, many or a class when expanded.

>TRBJ2-3|once|TRBV18|.
TGTGCCAGCTCGAGCAGGGGAGGGGAGACGGATACGCAGTATTTT
CASSSRGGETDTQYF
>TRBJ2-7|few|TRBV5-6|.
TGTGCCAGCAGCTTGGCGTCCCACGAGCAGTACTTC
CASSLASHEQYF
>TRBJ2-1|.|TRBV18|TRBD2
TGTGCCAGCTCACCACTAGCGGGAGACGGCAATGAGCAGTTCTTC
CASSPLAGDGNEQFF
>TRBJ1-1|.|TRBV30|.
TGTGCCTGGAGTGACGACATTGAGAACACTGAAGCTTTCTTT
CAWSDDIENTEAFF
>TRBJ1-1|.|TRBV21-1|.
TGTGCCAGCAGCAGGACTAATCGAGGCACTGAAGCTTTCTTT
CASSRTNRGTEAFF
>TRBJ1-5|.|TRBV28|TRBD1
TGTGCCGCCAACCAGGACAGGGATAGCAATCAGCCCCAGCATTTT
CAANQDRDSNQPQHF
>TRBJ2-2|.|TRBV11-1|TRBD2
TGTGCCAGCAGCTTAGGGCGGGAGGGCCGGACCGGGGAGCTGTTTTTT
CASSLGREGRTGELFF
>TRBJ1-6|.|TRBV10-1|.
TGCGCCAGCAGCGGACCTGGGACTCCGCCTAATTGGGCCCTCCACTTT
CASSGPGTPPNWALHF
>TRBJ2-7|few|TRBV6-5|TRBD2
TGTGCCAGCAGGGGACTAGCGGGATTCCCCTACGAGCAGTACTTC
CASRGLAGFPYEQYF
>TRBJ1-3|.|TRBV28|.
TGTGCCAGCAGTTTAGATAGAAGCTCTGGAAACACCATATATTTT
CASSLDRSSGNTIYF
>TRBJ2-2|.|TRBV5-6|.
TGTGCCAGCAGCTTACGTAGCGCATACACCGGGGAGCTGTTTTTT
CASSLRSAYTGELFF
>TRBJ2-7|.|TRBV4-1|TRBD2
TGCGCCAGCAGCCAACCGGGGGGAAAATCCGCCTACGAGCAGTACTTC
CASSQPGGKSAYEQYF
>TRBJ2-2|.|TRBV5-1|.
TGCGCCAGCAGCTTGGTACAAAACACCGGGGAGCTGTTTTTT
CASSLVQNTGELFF
>TRBJ2-1|.|TRBV28|TRBD1
TGTGCCAGCAGTTTCCGACAGGGCTCCTACAATGAGCAGTTCTTC
CASSFRQGSYNEQFF
>TRBJ1-5|.|TRBV7-8|.
TGTGCCAGCAGCCTTCACTTACAGGGAAATCAGCCCCAGCATTTT
CASSLHLQGNQPQHF
>TRBJ2-1|.|TRBV7-2|TRBD2
TGTGCCAGCAGCTTAGGGCTAGCGGGGGCCAAGCAGTTCTTC
CASSLGLAGAKQFF
>TRBJ1-2|.|TRBV5-1|TRBD1
TGCGCCAGCAGCTTCAGGGGGCTTAACTATGGCTACACCTTC
CASSFRGLNYGYTF
>TRBJ2-7|.|TRBV6-1|.
TGTGCCAGCAGGTCGGGGGGCAGCTCCTACGAGCAGTACTTC
CASRSGGSSYEQYF
>TRBJ1-2|.|TRBV6-5|.
TGTGCCAGCAGTTACTCGACTAGGGATTATTACTATGGCTACACCTTC
CASSYSTRDYYYGYTF
>TRBJ2-3|.|TRBV6-7|TRBD2
TGTGCCAGCAGTTACGCTAGCGGGTGCGCAGATACGCAGTATTTT
CASSYASGCADTQYF
>TRBJ1-1|.|TRBV4-2|TRBD1
TGTGCCAGCAGCCAACAGGGACAGGGGGTCGCTGAAGCTTTCTTT
CASSQQGQGVAEAFF
>TRBJ2-7|.|TRBV11-2|TRBD2
TGTGCCAGCAGCTTAGCTAGCGGTTTCTACGAGCAGTACTTC
CASSLASGFYEQYF